This T cell receptor (beta chain) originates from a study of control samples from healthy donors and cancer patients. The data were produced by immunoSEQ multiplex PCR, yet TCRdb's version contains in-frame clones alone and is incomplete. Of 90,000 or so clones listed, 85% to 90% were seen once; the top ten hold about 1.3%. The CDR3 spans 13 residues. Germline V gives CDR1 MNHEY, CDR2 SVGAGI. With 11 bases removed from V and 10 bases from J, the gap between germline ends came to 20 bases. The clonotype comes from a woman aged 45-59 years in good health. This chain joins TRBV6-5 and TRBJ1-4; D unresolved. The sequencing sample was made of blood. The CDR3 region is CACGRTAQGKLFF. Here the CDR3 DNA reads TGTGCCTGTGGGAGGACCGCACAAGGAAAACTGTTTTTT.